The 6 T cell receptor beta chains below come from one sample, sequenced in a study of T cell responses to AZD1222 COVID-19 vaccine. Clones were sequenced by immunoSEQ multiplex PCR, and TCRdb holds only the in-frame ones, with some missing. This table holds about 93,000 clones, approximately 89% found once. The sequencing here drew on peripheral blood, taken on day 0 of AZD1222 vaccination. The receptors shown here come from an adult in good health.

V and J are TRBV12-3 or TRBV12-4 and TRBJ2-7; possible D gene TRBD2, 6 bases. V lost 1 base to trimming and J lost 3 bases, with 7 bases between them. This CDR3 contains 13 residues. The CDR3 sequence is CASSLVGGYEQYF. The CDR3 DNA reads TGTGCCAGCAGTTTAGTGGGAGGCTACGAGCAGTACTTC.

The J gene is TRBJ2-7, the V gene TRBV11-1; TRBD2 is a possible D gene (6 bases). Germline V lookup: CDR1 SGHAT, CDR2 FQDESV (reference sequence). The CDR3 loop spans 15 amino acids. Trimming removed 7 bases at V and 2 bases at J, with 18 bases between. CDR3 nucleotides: TGTGCCAGCACCTCCCCCGAGACGGGAGCCTACGAGCAGTACTTC. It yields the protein CASTSPETGAYEQYF.

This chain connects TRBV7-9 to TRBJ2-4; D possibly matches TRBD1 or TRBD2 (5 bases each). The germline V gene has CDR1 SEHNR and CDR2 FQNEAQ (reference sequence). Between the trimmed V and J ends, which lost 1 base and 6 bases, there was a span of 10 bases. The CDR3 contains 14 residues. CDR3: CASSLGGTGNIQYF. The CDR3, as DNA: TGTGCCAGCAGCTTAGGAGGGACGGGAAACATTCAGTACTTC.

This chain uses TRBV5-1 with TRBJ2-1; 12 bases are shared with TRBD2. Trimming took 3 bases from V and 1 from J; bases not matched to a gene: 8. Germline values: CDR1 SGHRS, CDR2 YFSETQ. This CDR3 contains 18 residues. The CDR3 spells CASSSGLAGLPSYNEQFF. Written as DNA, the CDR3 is TGCGCCAGCAGCTCGGGACTAGCGGGCCTTCCATCCTACAATGAGCAGTTCTTC.

The CDR3 loop is CASREDDRGAIYF. CDR3 nucleotide sequence: TGTGCCAGCCGGGAGGACGATAGAGGTGCCATATATTTT. This sequence joins TRBV6-5 and TRBJ1-3; no firm D call. V lost 8 bases and J lost 11, with 19 bases in between. The germline CDR1 and CDR2 sequences are MNHEY and SVGAGI. This CDR3 spans 13 amino acids.

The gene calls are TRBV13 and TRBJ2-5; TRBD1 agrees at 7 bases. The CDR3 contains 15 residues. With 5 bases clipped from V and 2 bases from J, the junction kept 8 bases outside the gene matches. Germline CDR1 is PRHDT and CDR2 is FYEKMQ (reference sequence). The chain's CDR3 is CASSPGQAGQETQYF. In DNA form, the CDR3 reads TGTGCCAGCAGCCCCGGACAGGCCGGGCAAGAGACCCAGTACTTC.